The rows below give T cell receptor beta chains drawn from one sample of a study of beta chain features in type 1 diabetes. Data came from immunoSEQ multiplex PCR; TCRdb stores just in-frame clones and leaves some out. The table lists roughly 500,000 clones, around 30% of them singletons. The source material was naive CD4+ T cells from blood. Receptors were obtained from a man in his late teens or twenties in good health. The CDR3 runs from the conserved cysteine through the conserved F or W. The order of the fields is V gene, J gene, D gene, clone size, CDR3 DNA, CDR3 protein. D genes are given only for firm matches. Part of the rows lack a size; the others show once, few, many or a class for expanded clones.

>TRBV29-1|TRBJ2-7|TRBD1|few
TGCAGCGTTGAACGGGGACAGGGGGCTCAAGAGCAGTACTTC
CSVERGQGAQEQYF
>TRBV30|TRBJ1-2|.|once
TGTGCCTGGACGACCCGGGTAATGGGGTATGGCTACACCTTC
CAWTTRVMGYGYTF
>TRBV30|TRBJ2-1|.|.
TGTGCCTGGAGTCTGTGGTTGTTAGCGGATGCTTACAATGAGCAGTTCTTC
CAWSLWLLADAYNEQFF
>TRBV29-1|TRBJ2-3|.|.
TGCAGCGTCAAATCCCAGTACCTAGATACGCAGTATTTT
CSVKSQYLDTQYF
>TRBV9|TRBJ2-7|.|.
TGTGCCAGCAGCGCGGGACTGTACGAGCAGTACTTC
CASSAGLYEQYF
>TRBV30|TRBJ2-7|.|few
TGTGCCTGGAACTTTGGGACCTACGAGCAGTACTTC
CAWNFGTYEQYF
>TRBV29-1|TRBJ2-2|TRBD1|.
TGCAGCGTTCGACAGGGGATCACCGGGGAGCTGTTTTTT
CSVRQGITGELFF
>TRBV30|TRBJ2-1|.|few
TGTGCCTGGAGTGTAGGGAGCGGCTTTTCCTACAATGAGCAGTTCTTC
CAWSVGSGFSYNEQFF
>TRBV30|TRBJ1-5|.|.
TGTGCCTGGAGCTCCCGAGGGGCTCAGCCCCAGCATTTT
CAWSSRGAQPQHF
>TRBV30|TRBJ1-2|.|.
TGTGCCTGGAGTACCCGATTGAGGGGATCTGGCTACACCTTC
CAWSTRLRGSGYTF
>TRBV6-5|TRBJ2-1|.|.
TGTGCCAGCAGTACTTCACCCTGGGGTGAGCAGTTCTTC
CASSTSPWGEQFF
>TRBV15|TRBJ2-7|.|.
TGTGCCACCAGCAGAGGAGTGGACGGGACCTACGAGCAGTACTTC
CATSRGVDGTYEQYF
>TRBV30|TRBJ1-2|.|.
TGTGCCTGGAGTGTATCCCGGACGCGAGGAGAAGGCTACACCTTC
CAWSVSRTRGEGYTF
>TRBV15|TRBJ2-2|.|.
TGTGCCACCAGCCCGAGGGGGGCGCTTACCGGGGAGCTGTTTTTT
CATSPRGALTGELFF
>TRBV7-2|TRBJ2-5|.|once
TGTGCCAGCAGCTTAGGGGCTAGCCGCGAGACCCAGTACTTC
CASSLGASRETQYF
>TRBV4-3|TRBJ2-4|.|.
TGCGCCAGCAGCCAAGAGCAGTTCCAGGGCCTAGCCAAAAACATTCAGTACTTC
CASSQEQFQGLAKNIQYF
>TRBV9|TRBJ2-1|.|.
TGTCCCAGCAGCGTAGGCGGGACCCCGACCAATGAGCAGTTCTTC
CPSSVGGTPTNEQFF
>TRBV27|TRBJ1-1|.|.
TGTGCCAGCAGCTCCCGCACTGAAGCTTTCTTT
CASSSRTEAFF
>TRBV7-9|TRBJ2-7|TRBD2|.
TGTGCCAGCAGCCGCACAACTAGCGGGGCTGCCCGGGAGCAGTACTTC
CASSRTTSGAAREQYF
>TRBV7-2|TRBJ2-1|TRBD1|.
TGTGCCAGCAGCTTAGCGCTGGGACAGGGTTACAATGAGCAGTTCTTC
CASSLALGQGYNEQFF
>TRBV29-1|TRBJ2-1|TRBD2|.
TGCAGCCCCTGGAGCGGGGGTGAGCAGTTCTTC
CSPWSGGEQFF
>TRBV30|TRBJ2-4|TRBD2|.
TGTGCCTGGATTCCTATCAGCGGGAGTGCGTACTTC
CAWIPISGSAYF
>TRBV4-1|TRBJ1-1|.|.
TGCGCCAGCAGCCACCTTTACGCCAGGAGAGGGGACACTGAAGCTTTCTTT
CASSHLYARRGDTEAFF
>TRBV15|TRBJ2-7|.|.
TGTGCCACCAGCAGAGATCCTTGGGAGGGACAGTTCCCCTACGAGCAGTACTTC
CATSRDPWEGQFPYEQYF
>TRBV18|TRBJ2-7|.|.
TGTGCCAGCCGAGCAGGGGGAGGCTCCTACGAGCAGTACTTC
CASRAGGGSYEQYF
>TRBV7-3|TRBJ1-1|TRBD1|.
TGTGCCAGCAGCTCCGACAGGGGCACTGAAGCTTTCTTT
CASSSDRGTEAFF
>TRBV2|TRBJ2-3|.|few
TGTGCCAGCAGCGGTAGCGTCACAGATACGCAGTATTTT
CASSGSVTDTQYF
>TRBV7-6|TRBJ2-7|.|.
TGTGCCAGCAGCCCCCGGCGGCGCTACGAGCAGTACTTC
CASSPRRRYEQYF
>TRBV7-9|TRBJ2-5|.|.
TGTGCCAGCAGCGTGACTAGTAGCGCGACCCAGTACTTC
CASSVTSSATQYF
>TRBV2|TRBJ1-4|.|.
TGTGCCAGCAGTGTCCGCGAAAAACTGTTTTTT
CASSVREKLFF
>TRBV9|TRBJ2-1|.|once
TGTGCCAGCAGCGTGGCGGATCCCTTCTACAATGAGCAGTTCTTC
CASSVADPFYNEQFF
>TRBV15|TRBJ2-5|.|.
TGTGCCACCAGCAGAGATCCCTCGGCCGGGCGGGTGGAGACCCAGTACTTC
CATSRDPSAGRVETQYF
>TRBV19|TRBJ1-1|.|.
TGTGCCAGTAGTCGGGGATCGGACACTGAAGCTTTCTTT
CASSRGSDTEAFF
>TRBV2|TRBJ2-3|.|.
TGTGCCAGTGCACTAGGGACCACTACAGATACGCAGTATTTT
CASALGTTTDTQYF
>TRBV29-1|TRBJ2-3|.|.
TGCAGCGTGAGGAAGGCCCCGGATACGCAGTATTTT
CSVRKAPDTQYF
>TRBV4-3|TRBJ2-3|.|.
TGCGCCAGCAGCCAAGAGAGGCAGGGAGATACGCAGTATTTT
CASSQERQGDTQYF
>TRBV5-1|TRBJ2-1|.|.
TGCGCCAGCAGCTTGCCGACATCTGAGCAGTTCTTC
CASSLPTSEQFF
>TRBV5-1|TRBJ2-3|TRBD2|.
TGCGCCAGCAGCCAGCGGGATGGCGCAGATACGCAGTATTTT
CASSQRDGADTQYF
>TRBV18|TRBJ2-3|TRBD2|few
TGTGCCAGCTCAGATCTGACTAGCCCCATTCCTTCGACACAGTATTTT
CASSDLTSPIPSTQYF
>TRBV30|TRBJ1-4|.|.
TGTGCCTGGAGAGGGATCTGGAATGAAAAACTGTTTTTT
CAWRGIWNEKLFF
>TRBV30|TRBJ1-4|.|.
TGTGCCTGGAGTGTACAGGGTGCAGGGGTTAATGAAAAACTGTTTTTT
CAWSVQGAGVNEKLFF
>TRBV18|TRBJ2-7|.|.
TGTGCCAGCTCACCACCTCCACGTAACGAGCAGTACTTC
CASSPPPRNEQYF
>TRBV30|TRBJ2-1|TRBD2|few
TGTGCCAACTCACTAGCGGGAGGAAGCTCCTACAATGAGCAGTTCTTC
CANSLAGGSSYNEQFF